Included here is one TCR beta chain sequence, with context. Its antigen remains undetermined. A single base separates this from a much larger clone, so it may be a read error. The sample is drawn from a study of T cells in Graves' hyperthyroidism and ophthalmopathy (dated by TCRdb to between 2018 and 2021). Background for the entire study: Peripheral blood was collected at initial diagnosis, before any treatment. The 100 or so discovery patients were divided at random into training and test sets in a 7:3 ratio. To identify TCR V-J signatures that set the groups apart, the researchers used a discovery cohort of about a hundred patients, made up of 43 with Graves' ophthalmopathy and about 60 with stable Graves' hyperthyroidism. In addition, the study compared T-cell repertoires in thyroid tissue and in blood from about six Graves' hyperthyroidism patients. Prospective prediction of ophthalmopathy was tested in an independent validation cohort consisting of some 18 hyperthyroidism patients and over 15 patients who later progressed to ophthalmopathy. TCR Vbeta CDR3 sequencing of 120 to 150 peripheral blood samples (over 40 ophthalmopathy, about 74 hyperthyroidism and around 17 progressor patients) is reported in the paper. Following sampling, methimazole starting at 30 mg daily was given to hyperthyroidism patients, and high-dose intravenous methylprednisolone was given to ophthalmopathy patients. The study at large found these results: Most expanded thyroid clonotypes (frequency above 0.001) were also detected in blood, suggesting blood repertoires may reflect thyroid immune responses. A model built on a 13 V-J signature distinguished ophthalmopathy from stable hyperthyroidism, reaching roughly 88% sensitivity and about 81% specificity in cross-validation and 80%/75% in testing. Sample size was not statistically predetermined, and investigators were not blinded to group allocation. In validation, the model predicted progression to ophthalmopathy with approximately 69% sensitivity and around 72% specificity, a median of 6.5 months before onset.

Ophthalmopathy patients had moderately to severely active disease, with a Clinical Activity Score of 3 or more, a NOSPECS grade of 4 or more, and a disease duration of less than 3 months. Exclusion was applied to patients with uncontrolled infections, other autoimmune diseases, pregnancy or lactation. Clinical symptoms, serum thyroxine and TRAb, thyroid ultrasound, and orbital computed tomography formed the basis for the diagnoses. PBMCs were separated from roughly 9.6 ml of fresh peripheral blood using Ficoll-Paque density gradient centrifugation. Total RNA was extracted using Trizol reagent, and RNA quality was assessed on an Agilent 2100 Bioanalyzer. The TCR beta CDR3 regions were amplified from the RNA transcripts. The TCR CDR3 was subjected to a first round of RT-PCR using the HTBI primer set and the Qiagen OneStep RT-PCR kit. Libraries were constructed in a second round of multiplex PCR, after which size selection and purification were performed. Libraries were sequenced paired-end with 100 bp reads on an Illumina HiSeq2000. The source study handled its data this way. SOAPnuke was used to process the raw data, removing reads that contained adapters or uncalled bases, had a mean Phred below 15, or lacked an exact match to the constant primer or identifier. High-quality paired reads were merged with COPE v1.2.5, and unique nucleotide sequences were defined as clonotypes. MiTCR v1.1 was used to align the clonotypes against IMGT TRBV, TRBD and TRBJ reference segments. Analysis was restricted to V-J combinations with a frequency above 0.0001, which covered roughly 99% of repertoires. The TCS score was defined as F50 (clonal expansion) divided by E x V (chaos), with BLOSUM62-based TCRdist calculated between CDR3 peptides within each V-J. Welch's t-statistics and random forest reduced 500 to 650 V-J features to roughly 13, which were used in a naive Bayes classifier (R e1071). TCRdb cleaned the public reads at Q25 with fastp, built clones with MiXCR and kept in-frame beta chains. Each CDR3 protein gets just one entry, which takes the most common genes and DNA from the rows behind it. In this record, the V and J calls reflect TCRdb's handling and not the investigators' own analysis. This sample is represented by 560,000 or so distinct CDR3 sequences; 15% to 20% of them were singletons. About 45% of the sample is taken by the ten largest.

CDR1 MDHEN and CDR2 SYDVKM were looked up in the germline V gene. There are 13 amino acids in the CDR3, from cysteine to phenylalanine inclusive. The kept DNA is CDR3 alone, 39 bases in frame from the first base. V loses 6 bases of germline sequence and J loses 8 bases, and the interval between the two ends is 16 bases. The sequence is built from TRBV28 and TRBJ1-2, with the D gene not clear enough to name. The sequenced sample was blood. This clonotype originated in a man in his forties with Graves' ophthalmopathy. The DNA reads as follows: TGTGCCAGCAGCTCCCCCGGGAGGGAAGGCTACACCTTC. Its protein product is CASSSPGREGYTF.